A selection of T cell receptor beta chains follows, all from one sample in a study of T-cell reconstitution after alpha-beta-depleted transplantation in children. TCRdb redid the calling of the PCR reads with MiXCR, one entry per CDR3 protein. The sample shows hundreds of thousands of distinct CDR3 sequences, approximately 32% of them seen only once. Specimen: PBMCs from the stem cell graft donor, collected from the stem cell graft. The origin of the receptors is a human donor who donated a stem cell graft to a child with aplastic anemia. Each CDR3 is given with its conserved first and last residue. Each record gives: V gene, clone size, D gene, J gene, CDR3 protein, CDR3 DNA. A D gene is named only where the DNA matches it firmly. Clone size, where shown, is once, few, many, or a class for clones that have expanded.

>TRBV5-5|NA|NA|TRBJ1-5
CASNPIDSVYSNQPQHF
TGTGCCAGCAACCCTATAGACAGCGTTTATAGCAATCAGCCCCAGCATTTC
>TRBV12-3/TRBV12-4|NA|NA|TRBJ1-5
CASSLRGPLASNQPQHF
TGTGCCAGCAGTTTAAGAGGACCGTTAGCGAGCAATCAGCCCCAGCATTTT
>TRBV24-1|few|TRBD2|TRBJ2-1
CATSDPARGDGRQFF
TGTGCCACCAGTGATCCTGCGCGGGGGGATGGTCGGCAGTTCTTC
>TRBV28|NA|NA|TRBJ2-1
CASTQGEGLPHNEQFF
TGTGCCAGCACACAGGGTGAGGGACTACCCCACAATGAGCAGTTCTTC
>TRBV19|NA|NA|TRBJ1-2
CASRLGGAVNGYTF
TGTGCCAGTAGGCTCGGGGGGGCGGTCAATGGCTACACCTTC
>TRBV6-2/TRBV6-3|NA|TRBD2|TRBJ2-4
CASSYGHQRGAKNIQYF
TGTGCCAGCAGTTACGGTCACCAGCGGGGAGCCAAAAACATTCAGTACTTC
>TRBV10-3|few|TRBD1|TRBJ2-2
CAIRPGQGHTGELFF
TGTGCCATCAGGCCGGGACAGGGGCACACCGGGGAGCTGTTTTTT
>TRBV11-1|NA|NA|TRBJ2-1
CASSFEDIEQFF
TGTGCCAGCAGCTTTGAAGATATCGAGCAGTTCTTC
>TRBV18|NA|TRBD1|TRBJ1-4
CASSRQGSEKLFF
TGTGCCAGCTCGCGACAGGGTAGTGAAAAACTGTTTTTT
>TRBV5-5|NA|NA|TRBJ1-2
CASSLANGASYGYTF
TGTGCCAGCAGCTTGGCTAACGGGGCGAGCTATGGCTACACCTTC
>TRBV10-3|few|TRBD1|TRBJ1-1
CAIRGTENTEAFF
TGTGCCATCAGAGGGACAGAGAACACTGAAGCTTTCTTT
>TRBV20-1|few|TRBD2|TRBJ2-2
CSARGLADNTGELFF
TGCAGTGCTCGGGGACTAGCGGATAACACCGGGGAGCTGTTTTTT
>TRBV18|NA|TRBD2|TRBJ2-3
CASSDQRDYTDTQYF
TGTGCCAGCTCCGACCAGCGGGACTACACAGATACGCAGTATTTT
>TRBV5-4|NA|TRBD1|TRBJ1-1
CASSLDLQGATEAFF
TGTGCCAGCAGCTTGGACTTACAGGGGGCCACTGAAGCTTTCTTT
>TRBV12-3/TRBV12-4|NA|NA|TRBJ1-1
CASSFLARNTEAFF
TGTGCCAGCAGTTTTTTAGCCAGGAACACTGAAGCTTTCTTT
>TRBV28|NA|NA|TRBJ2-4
CASSFGIAKNIQYF
TGTGCCAGCAGTTTTGGGATAGCCAAAAACATTCAGTACTTC
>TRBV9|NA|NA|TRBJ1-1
CASSVEGEILDTEAFF
TGTGCCAGCAGCGTAGAGGGTGAGATTTTGGACACTGAAGCTTTCTTT
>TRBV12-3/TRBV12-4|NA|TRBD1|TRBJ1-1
CASSPGGGGTEAFF
TGTGCCAGCAGTCCCGGAGGGGGCGGCACTGAAGCTTTCTTT
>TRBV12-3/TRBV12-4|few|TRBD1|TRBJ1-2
CASRSPGQPTNYGYTF
TGTGCCAGCAGGTCCCCGGGACAGCCTACTAACTATGGCTACACCTTC
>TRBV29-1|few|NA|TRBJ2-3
CSVVGRNTDTQYF
TGCAGCGTTGTAGGCAGAAACACAGATACGCAGTATTTT
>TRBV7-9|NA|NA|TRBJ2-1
CASSLPSDQKQFF
TGTGCCAGCAGCTTGCCTAGCGACCAAAAGCAGTTCTTC
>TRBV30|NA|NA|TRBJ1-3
CAWSGTPGNTIYF
TGTGCCTGGAGCGGGACGCCTGGAAACACCATATATTTT
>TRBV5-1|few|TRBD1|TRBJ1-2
CASSPTLGQGGSYGYTF
TGCGCCAGCAGCCCGACATTGGGACAGGGAGGGAGCTATGGCTACACCTTC
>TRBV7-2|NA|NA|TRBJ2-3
CASSPPQRTDTQYF
TGTGCCAGCAGCCCACCCCAGCGCACAGATACGCAGTATTTT
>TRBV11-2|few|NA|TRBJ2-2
CASSSYIPGTQNTGELFF
TGTGCCAGCAGCTCGTACATACCCGGGACTCAGAACACCGGGGAGCTGTTTTTT
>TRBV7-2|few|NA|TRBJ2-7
CASSLEGFGEQYF
TGTGCCAGCAGCTTAGAGGGGTTCGGCGAGCAGTACTTC
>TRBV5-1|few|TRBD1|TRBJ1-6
CASSFDRDNSPLHF
TGCGCCAGCAGCTTCGACAGGGATAATTCACCCCTCCACTTT
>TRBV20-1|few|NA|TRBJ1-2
CSASEGHRLYGYTF
TGCAGTGCTAGCGAGGGACACCGCTTATATGGCTACACCTTC
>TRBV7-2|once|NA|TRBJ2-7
CASSLALFRDEQYF
TGTGCCAGCAGCTTAGCCCTCTTCCGGGACGAGCAGTACTTC
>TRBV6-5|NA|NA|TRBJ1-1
CASSYYGRANTEAFF
TGTGCCAGCAGTTACTACGGCAGGGCGAACACTGAAGCTTTCTTT
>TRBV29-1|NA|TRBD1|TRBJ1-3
CSVGDRDSGNTIYF
TGCAGCGTTGGCGACAGGGACTCTGGAAACACCATATATTTT
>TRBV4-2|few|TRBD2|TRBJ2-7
CASSQDTGLAGEQYF
TGTGCCAGCAGCCAAGATACGGGACTAGCTGGCGAGCAGTACTTC
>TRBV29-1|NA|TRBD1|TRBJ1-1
CSVEGGQGNTEAFF
TGCAGCGTTGAAGGGGGACAGGGGAACACTGAAGCTTTCTTT
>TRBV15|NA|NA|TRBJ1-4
CATSRDQGNNEKLFF
TGTGCCACCAGCAGAGATCAGGGGAATAATGAAAAACTGTTTTTT
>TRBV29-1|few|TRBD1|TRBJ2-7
CSVTALTGGYEQYF
TGCAGCGTAACCGCACTGACAGGGGGCTACGAGCAGTACTTC
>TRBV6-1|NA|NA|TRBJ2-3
CASRTPSTDTQYF
TGTGCCAGCCGGACGCCATCCACAGATACGCAGTATTTT
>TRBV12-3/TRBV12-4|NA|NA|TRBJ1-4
CASSRHRVEKLFF
TGTGCCAGCAGTCGTCACAGGGTGGAAAAACTGTTTTTT
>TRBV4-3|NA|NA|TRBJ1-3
CASSQDPDAGNTIYF
TGCGCCAGCAGCCAAGATCCGGACGCCGGAAACACCATATATTTT
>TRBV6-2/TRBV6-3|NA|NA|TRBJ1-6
CASNLPGDHNSPLHF
TGTGCCAGCAACCTCCCGGGCGACCATAATTCACCCCTCCACTTT
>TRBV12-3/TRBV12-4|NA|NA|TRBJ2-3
CASMGASTDTQYF
TGTGCCAGCATGGGGGCTAGCACAGATACGCAGTATTTT
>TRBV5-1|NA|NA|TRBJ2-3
CASSLWTAKVDTQYF
TGCGCCAGCAGCTTGTGGACAGCGAAGGTGGATACGCAGTATTTT
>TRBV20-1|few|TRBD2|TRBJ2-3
CSAPGLAGLGGQYF
TGCAGTGCCCCGGGACTAGCGGGCTTGGGGGGGCAGTATTTT
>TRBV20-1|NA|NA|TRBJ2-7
CSAKHSERPSYEQYF
TGCAGTGCTAAGCATTCGGAGCGACCCTCCTACGAGCAGTACTTC
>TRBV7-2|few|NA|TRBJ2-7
CASQGNPGTNYEQYF
TGTGCCAGCCAAGGAAACCCCGGGACAAATTACGAGCAGTACTTC
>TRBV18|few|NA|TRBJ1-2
CASSPLPGQNYGYTF
TGTGCCAGCTCACCACTTCCAGGTCAGAACTATGGCTACACCTTC
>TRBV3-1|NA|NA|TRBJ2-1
CASTKPGGEQFF
TGTGCCAGCACCAAACCCGGGGGTGAGCAGTTCTTC
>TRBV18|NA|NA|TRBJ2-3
CASSINLNTDTQYF
TGTGCCAGCTCCATTAACCTTAACACAGATACGCAGTATTTT
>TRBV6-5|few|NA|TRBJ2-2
CASSYSGQNTGELFF
TGTGCCAGCAGTTACTCTGGGCAGAACACCGGGGAGCTGTTTTTT
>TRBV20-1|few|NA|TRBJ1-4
CSVWTARENEKLFF
TGCAGTGTATGGACGGCAAGGGAGAATGAAAAACTGTTTTTT
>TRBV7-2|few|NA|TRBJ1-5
CASSLAPLPQHF
TGTGCCAGCAGCCTAGCGCCCTTGCCCCAGCATTTT
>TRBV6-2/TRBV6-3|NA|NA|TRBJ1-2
CASSYPTAGTLLYGYTF
TGTGCCAGCAGTTACCCGACGGCAGGGACCCTGCTCTATGGCTACACCTTC
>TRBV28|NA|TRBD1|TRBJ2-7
CASSRPGQGAYEQYF
TGTGCCAGCAGCAGACCGGGACAGGGAGCCTACGAGCAGTACTTC
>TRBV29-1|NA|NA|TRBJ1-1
CSVNTGYTEAFF
TGCAGCGTGAATACGGGGTACACTGAAGCTTTCTTT
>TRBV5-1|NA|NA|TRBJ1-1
CASSFGGSRGANTEAFF
TGCGCCAGCAGCTTTGGTGGGAGCAGGGGTGCCAACACTGAAGCTTTCTTT